This TCR beta chain was sequenced for a study of monozygotic twins with inflammatory bowel disease. The CDR3 has 12 amino acids. CDR1 is LNHDA, CDR2 SQIVND, per germline (reference sequence). TCRdb reprocessed the 5' RACE reads and reports one entry per CDR3 protein, with no DNA. Recorded for this sample: around 380,000 distinct CDR3 sequences. Material: blood. The receptor was derived from a human donor with ulcerative colitis or Crohn's disease, or a healthy co-twin of an affected twin (not recorded which). The V gene is TRBV19, the J gene TRBJ1-5; the TCRdb D gene call, TRBD1, has no DNA to confirm it. The CDR3 protein is CATKGAGQPQHF.